This TCR beta chain stems from a study of blood T cell repertoires in COVID-19. Overall study context: PBMCs, B-cell-depleted T cells, or T cells provided the cDNA or gDNA that made up the material.

Methods used by the authors: Nucleated cell number was recorded as an estimate derived from reference gene primer amplification. Sequencing used immunoSEQ multiplex PCR; TCRdb keeps in-frame clones, though not all of them. V and J calls and clone size are as listed in that table; D and trimming were resolved from the DNA. In the table there are some 390,000 clones, roughly 86% of which are singletons. Participants' own reports of clinical history determined their cohort assignment. Trimming at V came to 6 bases and at J to 4 bases, leaving 5 bases not matched to a gene. This CDR3 has 13 amino acids. CDR1 is MDHEN, CDR2 SYDVKM, per germline.

The sequence came from a woman aged 25 to 39 who had recovered from COVID-19. The chain joins TRBV28 to TRBJ1-2, with 7 positions matching TRBD1. The sequencing sample was made of PBMCs or T cells enriched from blood (not recorded which). The CDR3 is CASRSQGPYGYTF. CDR3 DNA: TGTGCCAGCAGATCACAGGGGCCCTATGGCTACACCTTC.